This TCR beta chain was captured in a study of blood T cell repertoires in COVID-19. About the research overall: Acute and convalescent COVID-19 specimens originated in the United States, Italy and Spain. The cDNA or gDNA used as material had been derived from T cells, B-cell-depleted T cells, or PBMCs.

How the authors handled the data: Reference gene primer amplification yielded estimated nucleated cell counts. Using immunoSEQ multiplex PCR, the repertoire was profiled, and TCRdb retains in-frame clones only, with some absent. D and trimming were read from the DNA, whereas the V and J calls and clone size are those reported in that table. The sample lists just over 650,000 clones; 90% were seen once. CDR1 and CDR2 (germline): SGHTA, FQGNSA. This CDR3 contains 15 residues. Trimming took 3 bases from V and 0 from J, leaving 10 bases between them. The receptor was derived from a woman younger than 35 with acute or convalescent COVID-19. The V and J genes are TRBV7-2 and TRBJ2-3; weak D call: TRBD2 (5 bases). The sample comprised peripheral blood. CDR3 protein: CASSFQAGSTDTQYF. In nucleotides, the CDR3 is TGTGCCAGCAGCTTCCAGGCGGGTAGCACAGATACGCAGTATTTT. The full variable domain, completed using reference TRBV7-2 and TRBJ2-3, is GAGVSQSPSNKVTEKGKDVELRCDPISGHTALYWYRQSLGQGLEFLIYFQGNSAPDKSGLPSDRFSAERTGGSVSTLTIQRTQQEDSAVYLCASSFQAGSTDTQYFGPGTRLTVL.